The 10 T cell receptor beta chains below were found in one sample sequenced in a study of T-cell reconstitution after alpha-beta-depleted transplantation in children. As it was prepared, the TCRbeta library received unique molecular identifiers. MiXCR, run by TCRdb on the PCR reads, gives a single entry per CDR3 protein. The sample carries 330,000 or so distinct CDR3 sequences, 10% recorded once. The sequencing here drew on PBMCs, taken before TCRalphabeta/CD19-depleted stem cell transplant. All receptors come from a boy younger than two with acute myeloid leukemia, due to receive a stem cell transplant.

This clonotype has a handful of counts. This rearrangement joins TRBV3-1 to TRBJ2-7; D might be TRBD1 or TRBD2, each matching 5 bases. Germline assignment: CDR1 LGHDT and CDR2 YNNKEL (reference sequence). Between the trimmed V and J ends, which lost 0 bases and 6 bases, there was a span of 18 bases. The CDR3 is 16 amino acids. CDR3 amino acids: CASSQEEHLWGSEQYF. As DNA, the CDR3 is TGTGCCAGCAGCCAAGAAGAACATCTGTGGGGGTCCGAGCAGTACTTC.

This clonotype has at least ten counts. CDR3: CASSPLAGGPVDEQFF. The CDR3, as DNA: TGTGCCAGCAGTCCCCTAGCGGGGGGGCCGGTGGATGAGCAGTTCTTC. The chain links TRBV28 to TRBJ2-1; 12 nucleotides align to TRBD2. The trim removed 5 bases at V and 8 bases at J, leaving 10 bases unmatched. The CDR3 consists of 16 residues. Looked up from germline, CDR1 is MDHEN and CDR2 is SYDVKM.

Points on this clonotype: A clone one base away is much larger, so this may be a read error. V usage is TRBV20-1 and J usage is TRBJ1-5; TRBD1 might be the D (6 bases). Germline V CDR1 and CDR2: DFQATT, SNEGSKA (reference sequence). CDR3 length equals 16 residues. As DNA, the CDR3 is TGCTGTGCTACCCGGGACACTCCCTTTAGCAATCAGCCCCAGCATTTT. It translates to CCATRDTPFSNQPQHF.

The chain uses TRBV19 and TRBJ2-7; 9 bases are shared with TRBD1. The V segment lost 3 bases and the J segment 5 bases; nucleotides outside the gene matches: 8. Germline assignment: CDR1 LNHDA and CDR2 SQIVND (reference sequence). This CDR3 is 15 amino acids long. In DNA form, the CDR3 reads TGTGCCAGTAGTATTCCCGGACAGGGGTGGGACGAGCAGTACTTC. The encoded protein is CASSIPGQGWDEQYF.

This clonotype was counted ten times or more. This chain uses TRBV10-3 with TRBJ1-1; 9 nucleotides match TRBD1. Per germline, CDR1 ENHRY and CDR2 SYGVKD. This CDR3 comprises 17 residues. V dropped 2 bases and J dropped 0; count of bases not matched to a gene: 7. The CDR3 DNA sequence: TGTGCCATCAGTGAGATTGGGACAGGGAAGATGAACACTGAAGCTTTCTTT. This sequence encodes CAISEIGTGKMNTEAFF.

For this clonotype: A much larger clone differs by one base, so this may be a read error. The rearrangement uses TRBV4-2 and TRBJ2-3, with unresolved D. CDR1 is LGHNA, CDR2 YNFKEQ, per germline. The CDR3 contains 13 residues. The CDR3 region has the DNA TGTGCCAGGAGCCAAACAGTCCCCGATACGCAGTATTTT. Its translation: CARSQTVPDTQYF.

Many counts were recorded for this clonotype. The chain has TRBV20-1 and TRBJ2-1; TRBD2 matches at 9 bases. The CDR3 is made up of 16 amino acids. The germline gives CDR1 DFQATT, CDR2 SNEGSKA (reference sequence). Trimming at V came to 0 bases and at J to 4 bases, leaving 7 bases not matched to a gene. The CDR3 sequence is CSARDMTSGFYNEQFF. DNA for the CDR3: TGCAGTGCTAGAGATATGACTAGCGGCTTTTACAATGAGCAGTTCTTC.

This clonotype was counted ten times or more. The V gene is TRBV4-2, the J gene TRBJ2-1; no firm D call. V lost 5 bases and J lost 10, with 18 bases in between. Germline V CDR1 and CDR2: LGHNA, YNFKEQ. The CDR3 sequence is 14 residues long. DNA of the CDR3: TGTGCCAGCAGCTACAAGCCCCTAGTCAGCGAGCAGTTCTTC. As protein: CASSYKPLVSEQFF.

This chain uses TRBV28 with TRBJ2-4; D might be TRBD1 or TRBD2, each matching 5 bases. The CDR3 consists of 14 residues. Trimming pared 7 bases from V and 0 bases from J, leaving 10 bases between. The germline CDR1 and CDR2 sequences are MDHEN and SYDVKM. This CDR3 reads CASIAGTAKNIQYF. The CDR3, as DNA: TGTGCCAGCATAGCCGGGACAGCCAAAAACATTCAGTACTTC. Full variable domain (rest looked up from reference TRBV28 and TRBJ2-4): DVKVTQSSRYLVKRTGEKVFLECVQDMDHENMFWYRQDPGLGLRLIYFSYDVKMKEKGDIPEGYSVSREKKERFSLILESASTNQTSMYLCASIAGTAKNIQYFGAGTRLSVL.

This clonotype was recorded many times. The rearrangement joins TRBV10-3 to TRBJ2-5; the match to TRBD2 covers 11 bases. CDR3 length equals 15 residues. The J segment lost 4 bases and the V segment lost 5 bases, leaving 6 bases of the junction unmatched. Germline V gene data show CDR1 as ENHRY and CDR2 as SYGVKD. CDR3 nucleotides: TGTGCCATCAGTTTGACTAGCGGGACCCCAGAGACCCAGTACTTC. Protein product: CAISLTSGTPETQYF.